This entry is about one T cell receptor beta chain. These data belong to a study of CD8+ T cells in alopecia areata. The germline V and J ends were trimmed by 0 bases and 0 bases, with 9 bases remaining between them. The germline V gene has CDR1 SQVTM and CDR2 ANQGSEA. The CDR3 is made up of 16 amino acids. Extracted from the samples, RNA was reverse transcribed into cDNA to serve as the sequencing template. Method: immunoSEQ multiplex PCR; TCRdb's copy keeps in-frame clones and lacks some. The sample includes approximately 140,000 clones, around 47% of them seen just once. The TCR was taken from a human donor with alopecia areata. V and J are TRBV29-1 and TRBJ2-6, with D unclear. The material sequenced was CD4+ T cells sorted from blood. As DNA, the CDR3 is TGCAGCGTTGAAGACGGTTCGATCTCTGGGGCCAACGTCCTGACTTTC. Its translation is CSVEDGSISGANVLTF.